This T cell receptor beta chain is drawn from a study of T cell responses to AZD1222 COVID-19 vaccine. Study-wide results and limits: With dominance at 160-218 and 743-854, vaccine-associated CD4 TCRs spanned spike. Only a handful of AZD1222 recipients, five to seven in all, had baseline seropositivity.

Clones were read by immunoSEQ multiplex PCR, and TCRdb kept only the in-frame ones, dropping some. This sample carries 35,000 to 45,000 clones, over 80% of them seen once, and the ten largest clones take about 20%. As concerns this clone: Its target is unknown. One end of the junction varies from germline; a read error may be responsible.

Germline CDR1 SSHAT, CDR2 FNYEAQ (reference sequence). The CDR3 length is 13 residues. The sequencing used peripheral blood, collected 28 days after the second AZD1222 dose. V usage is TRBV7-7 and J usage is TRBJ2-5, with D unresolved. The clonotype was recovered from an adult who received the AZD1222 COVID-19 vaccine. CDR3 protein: CASSFPGSETQYF. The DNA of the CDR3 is TGTGCTAGCAGCTTCCCAGGATCAGAGACCCAGTACTTC.